These 14 T cell receptor beta chains were sequenced from one sample in a study of regulatory T cells in long-lasting Graves disease. Noted time point: newly diagnosed GD, antithyroid drugs for less than 3 months. PBMCs were the source of the RNA used for TCR sequencing. The authors built TCR beta libraries using iRepertoire HTBI primers and Arm-PCR of CDR3 regions. Using its own MiXCR run on the multiplex PCR reads, TCRdb lists one record per CDR3 protein. The top ten hold about 12% of the sample, which has roughly 510,000 distinct CDR3 sequences, about 16% seen once. Separately, the same data were catalogued under a study of T cells in Graves' hyperthyroidism and ophthalmopathy.

Source: peripheral blood mononuclear cells (PBMCs), taken at new diagnosis, from a patient treated with antithyroid drugs. The source is a man in his late teens or twenties with Graves disease.

This sequence joins TRBV10-3 and TRBJ2-2, with 10 bases lining up with TRBD2. Germline-derived CDR1 and CDR2 are ENHRY and SYGVKD. J gave up 3 bases and V 5 bases, and 12 bases lay outside the gene matches. CDR3 length equals 18 residues. The CDR3 DNA reads as TGTGCCATCAGTATCCACGCTTCTAGCGGGAGCTACACCGGGGAGCTGTTTTTT. Translation: CAISIHASSGSYTGELFF.

The chain couples TRBV6-4 to TRBJ2-2; D unresolved. The germline V and J ends were trimmed by 6 bases and 5 bases, with 13 bases remaining between them. The germline gives CDR1 MRHNA, CDR2 SNTAGT. The CDR3 is 14 amino acids. The CDR3 nucleotides read TGTGCCAGCAGCGCCGGTCCTTCGACCGGGGAGCTGTTTTTT. The encoded protein is CASSAGPSTGELFF.

This clonotype appeared many times. The V call is TRBV5-1, the J call TRBJ2-7; a possible D gene is TRBD1 (5 bases). CDR1 and CDR2 (germline): SGHRS, YFSETQ. Trimming took 2 bases from V and 2 from J, leaving 11 bases between them. This CDR3 has 14 residues. As DNA, the CDR3 is TGCGCCAGCAGCTTATTCGACAGTACCTACGAGCAGTACTTC. It encodes CASSLFDSTYEQYF.

This clonotype was picked up a small number of times. The chain is built from TRBV29-1 and TRBJ2-7, with D possibly matching TRBD2 (5 bases). The germline CDR1 and CDR2 sequences are SQVTM and ANQGSEA. The V end was cut by 7 bases, the J end by 5 bases, with 15 bases between. CDR3 length equals 12 residues. The CDR3 loop reads CSAQSQRDEQYF. The DNA of the CDR3 is TGCAGCGCCCAAAGTCAGAGGGACGAGCAGTACTTC.

This clonotype was seen many times. J is TRBJ1-6 and V is TRBV27; 8 bases are a match to TRBD1. This CDR3 has 15 amino acids. In germline, CDR1 is MNHEY, CDR2 SMNVEV (reference sequence). J was trimmed by 6 bases and V by 3 bases; bases with no gene match: 4. CDR3 sequence (DNA): TGTGCCAGCAGTTTGAAACAGGGGGGTAATTCACCCCTCCACTTT. The encoded protein is CASSLKQGGNSPLHF.

This clonotype has more than one count but fewer than ten. The V and J genes are TRBV29-1 and TRBJ2-1, with 11 nucleotides matching TRBD2. The tail of the sequence fits TRBJ2-5 better, so the J call may be wrong. Germline V gene lookup returns CDR1 SQVTM and CDR2 ANQGSEA. This CDR3 is 16 amino acids long. CDR3 protein: CSVHPLTSGRGETQYF. The CDR3 nucleotides are TGCAGCGTACACCCTTTAACTAGCGGGAGAGGGGAGACCCAGTACTTC.

As concerns this clonotype: This may arise from a read error, as a much more abundant clone is one base away. This chain links TRBV2 with TRBJ2-5; D tentatively fits TRBD1 or TRBD2 (5 bases each). V gave up 4 bases and J gave up 11 bases, with 23 bases separating them. This CDR3 has 15 residues. Germline V gene lookup returns CDR1 SNHLY and CDR2 FYNNEI. CDR3 sequence: CASSANRGSYNEQYF. In DNA, the CDR3 is TGTGCCAGCAGTGCCAACCGGGGCTCCTACAATGAGCAGTACTTC.

This clonotype has ten or more counts. The gene calls are TRBV28 and TRBJ2-3; D perhaps matches TRBD2 (6 bases). V was trimmed by 5 bases and J by 2 bases, leaving 14 bases between them. CDR1 and CDR2 from the germline V gene are MDHEN and SYDVKM. This CDR3 is built from 15 residues. DNA of the CDR3: TGTGCCAGCAGTGGGGACTTCTCCTACACAGATACGCAGTATTTT. As protein: CASSGDFSYTDTQYF.

The genes are TRBV20-1 and TRBJ2-1; 7 bases agree with TRBD2. Germline V gene lookup returns CDR1 DFQATT and CDR2 SNEGSKA (reference sequence). This CDR3 has 15 amino acids. The ends lost 5 bases at V and 8 bases at J; junction bases unmatched: 15. As DNA, the CDR3 is TGCAGTGCTCAGATCGGGGGACTATGGGGGGATGAGCAGTTCTTC. Protein product: CSAQIGGLWGDEQFF.

This clonotype showed up many times. The gene calls are TRBV30 and TRBJ2-7; D may correspond to TRBD1 or TRBD2 (5 bases each). Germline assignment: CDR1 GTSNPN and CDR2 SVGIG (reference sequence). V dropped 1 base and J dropped 4 bases, with 11 bases sitting between them. This CDR3 spans 13 amino acids. The CDR3: CAWSAGDGYEQYF. In DNA form, the CDR3 reads TGTGCCTGGAGTGCCGGGGACGGGTACGAGCAGTACTTC.

The V and J genes are TRBV20-1 and TRBJ2-3; TRBD2 agrees at 9 bases. V lost 1 base to trimming and J lost 6 bases; unmatched junction nucleotides: 11. This CDR3 is 16 amino acids long. Per the germline V gene, CDR1 is DFQATT and CDR2 is SNEGSKA (reference sequence). The CDR3 coding sequence is TGCAGTGCTAGAGGGGTCGCTAGCGGGATTCAGGATACGCAGTATTTT. Its protein is CSARGVASGIQDTQYF.

As concerns this clonotype: A read error is possible here, since a much larger clone lies one base away. V usage is TRBV28 and J usage is TRBJ2-3, with D perhaps matching TRBD1 (5 bases). There are 14 residues in the CDR3. V was cut by 6 bases and J by 7 bases, with 17 bases left in between. Germline V gives CDR1 MDHEN, CDR2 SYDVKM. The DNA for the CDR3 is TGTGCCAGCAGCCCGCGACAGTTCAGAAATACGCAGTATTTT. Encoded protein: CASSPRQFRNTQYF.

Many counts were recorded for this clonotype. The chain links TRBV6-2 or TRBV6-3 to TRBJ2-7; 11 positions match TRBD2. The germline V gene has CDR1 MNHEY and CDR2 SVGEGT. Trimming at V came to 6 bases and at J to 2 bases, leaving 3 bases not matched to a gene. The CDR3 spans 14 residues. The CDR3 here is CASRDSGGAYEQYF. CDR3 coding DNA: TGTGCCAGCAGAGATAGCGGGGGGGCCTACGAGCAGTACTTC.

This clonotype showed up many times. The chain carries TRBV3-1 and TRBJ1-2; D unresolved. The CDR3 runs 16 residues. The germline CDR1 and CDR2 sequences are LGHDT and YNNKEL (reference sequence). V lost 4 bases, J lost 3 bases, and 18 bases lay in between. The CDR3 sequence: CASSPVLKGWDYGYTF. The CDR3 region has the DNA TGTGCCAGCAGCCCTGTCTTGAAGGGCTGGGACTATGGCTACACCTTC.